Listed here are 18 T cell receptor beta chains from one sample, sequenced in a study. MiXCR, applied by TCRdb to the RT-PCR reads, yields one record per CDR3 protein. The table lists fewer than 800,000 distinct CDR3 sequences, approximately 14% of them singletons, with just over 3.5% in the top ten. Sequencing input: memory CD4+ T cells from blood. These receptors all stem from a female donor in good health, serving as a healthy control.

The V and J genes are TRBV5-1 and TRBJ2-7; D is uncertain. Trimming left V 0 bases short and J 1 base short, with 8 bases between. From germline, CDR1 is SGHRS and CDR2 YFSETQ. The CDR3 has 14 amino acids. CDR3 DNA: TGCGCCAGCAGCTTGGAGGTGTTATCCTACGAGCAGTACTTC. Translating it yields CASSLEVLSYEQYF.

The rearrangement uses TRBV7-3 and TRBJ2-7; no firm D call. The CDR3 sequence is 13 residues long. V was trimmed by 1 base and J by 6 bases, leaving 10 bases between them. Germline CDR1 and CDR2: SGHTA and FQGTGA. CDR3 nucleotide sequence: TGTGCCAGCAGCTTAAGAATGGAGACCGAGCAGTACTTC. Translation: CASSLRMETEQYF.

This clonotype has only a few counts. The rearrangement joins TRBV9 to TRBJ2-2; D possibly corresponds to TRBD2 (6 bases). The CDR3 has 15 residues. Germline V gives CDR1 SGDLS, CDR2 YYNGEE. V lost 2 bases to trimming and J lost 1 base, with 9 bases between them. For the CDR3, the DNA is TGTGCCAGCAGCGTCCTTAGCGGGAACACCGGGGAGCTGTTTTTT. Amino acids: CASSVLSGNTGELFF.

This clonotype was recorded many times. The rearrangement joins TRBV29-1 to TRBJ2-5; no definite D call. With 3 bases removed from V and 7 bases from J, the gap between germline ends came to 9 bases. The CDR3 spans 11 residues. CDR1 and CDR2 from the germline V gene are SQVTM and ANQGSEA. The DNA of the CDR3 is TGCAGCGTTGAGGCTTCCAGGACCCAGTACTTC. This sequence encodes CSVEASRTQYF.

The chain couples TRBV20-1 to TRBJ1-5; the match to TRBD1 covers 7 bases. Trimming took 3 bases from V and 7 from J; bases not matched to a gene: 6. The CDR3 runs to 13 residues. The germline V gene encodes CDR1 DFQATT and CDR2 SNEGSKA (reference sequence). Written as DNA, the CDR3 is TGCAGTGCTAGGACAGGGCTTTTACAGCCCCAGCATTTT. This sequence encodes CSARTGLLQPQHF.

This clonotype was picked up a small number of times. The chain carries TRBV27 and TRBJ2-1, with 7 bases aligning to TRBD2. CDR3 size: 16 residues. Germline V lookup: CDR1 MNHEY, CDR2 SMNVEV (reference sequence). V lost 7 bases, J lost 9 bases, and 18 bases stayed unmatched. In nucleotides, the CDR3 is TGTGCCAGCACCGGACGCTTGCGACTAGCTACTGGTGAGCAGTTCTTC. The encoded protein is CASTGRLRLATGEQFF.

This rearrangement joins TRBV20-1 to TRBJ2-7; D is unclear. V gave up 6 bases and J gave up 2 bases, with 20 bases separating them. The CDR3 is 15 amino acids. CDR1 is DFQATT, CDR2 SNEGSKA, per germline (reference sequence). CDR3 loop: CSAWVRRASTYEQYF. CDR3 sequence (DNA): TGCAGTGCCTGGGTGAGGAGAGCGTCGACCTACGAGCAGTACTTC.

This clonotype was seen more than once but under ten times. This chain joins TRBV6-6 and TRBJ2-7; tentatively, D is TRBD1 (11 bases). V lost 6 bases, J lost 5 bases, and 26 bases lay in between. This CDR3 region has 17 residues. Germline V gene data show CDR1 as MNHNY and CDR2 as SVGAGI (reference sequence). Written as DNA, the CDR3 is TGTGCCAGCAGGGGACAGGGGGGGACTAGCGACCCCCACGAGCAGTACTTC. Protein product: CASRGQGGTSDPHEQYF.

This clonotype was counted a few times. The genes are TRBV5-1 and TRBJ2-2; no reliable D call. CDR3 length: 14 residues. V was clipped by 6 bases and J by 5 bases, with 14 bases between them. The germline V gene has CDR1 SGHRS and CDR2 YFSETQ. CDR3 nucleotides: TGCGCCAGCACACGGACGATCGGGACCGGGGAGCTGTTTTTT. Encoded protein: CASTRTIGTGELFF.

Regarding this clonotype: A much more abundant neighbour one base away suggests this may be a read error. The V and J genes are TRBV29-1 and TRBJ1-5; 7 bases map to TRBD1. The CDR3 has 14 residues. Looked up from germline, CDR1 is SQVTM and CDR2 is ANQGSEA. CDR3 loop: CSVLNSRGDQHQHF. The DNA for the CDR3 is TGCAGCGTTTTGAATTCCAGGGGGGATCAGCACCAGCATTTT. The full variable domain, completed using reference TRBV29-1 and TRBJ1-5, is SAVISQKPSRDICQRGTSLTIQCQVDSQVTMMFWYRQQPGQSLTLIATANQGSEATYESGFVIDKFPISRPNLTFSTLTVSNMSPEDSSIYLCSVLNSRGDQHQHFGDGTRLSIL.

The V gene is TRBV4-2, the J gene TRBJ2-3; TRBD1 aligns across 7 bases. CDR1 and CDR2 (germline): LGHNA, YNFKEQ. The CDR3 is 15 amino acids. The V gene end was trimmed by 4 bases and the J gene end by 2 bases; junction bases not matched to a gene: 6. The CDR3 is CASSPLGTATDTQYF. CDR3 DNA: TGTGCCAGCAGCCCCTTAGGGACAGCCACAGATACGCAGTATTTT.

In this sample, this clonotype turned up once. V usage is TRBV7-2 and J usage is TRBJ2-7; 8 positions match TRBD1. The trim removed 5 bases at V and 7 bases at J, leaving 10 bases unmatched. Germline V gene sequence: CDR1 SGHTA, CDR2 FQGNSA. This CDR3 has 14 amino acids. Here the CDR3 reads CASSIDRTGREQYF. In nucleotides, the CDR3 is TGTGCCAGCAGCATAGACAGGACAGGGAGAGAGCAGTACTTC.

This chain joins TRBV20-1 and TRBJ1-2, with 7 bases lining up with TRBD1. CDR3 length: 13 residues. Trimming at V came to 5 bases and at J to 2 bases, leaving 5 bases not matched to a gene. Per the germline V gene, CDR1 is DFQATT and CDR2 is SNEGSKA (reference sequence). CDR3 in DNA: TGCAGTGCTTCGGACAGGAGAAACTATGGCTACACCTTC. It encodes CSASDRRNYGYTF.

This clonotype was counted between two and nine times. The chain has TRBV2 and TRBJ2-1, with TRBD2 matching over 7 bases. The V segment lost 7 bases and the J segment 6 bases; nucleotides outside the gene matches: 12. The CDR3 spans 15 residues. CDR1 is SNHLY and CDR2 is FYNNEI in the germline V gene. The CDR3 here is CASTVSGGHPNEQFF. In DNA form, the CDR3 reads TGTGCCAGCACAGTTTCGGGAGGCCATCCCAATGAGCAGTTCTTC. The full variable domain, its missing parts supplied by reference TRBV2 and TRBJ2-1, is EPEVTQTPSHQVTQMGQEVILRCVPISNHLYFYWYRQILGQKVEFLVSFYNNEISEKSEIFDDQFSVERPDGSNFTLKIRSTKLEDSAMYFCASTVSGGHPNEQFFGPGTRLTVL.

At least ten counts were recorded for this clonotype. V gene TRBV20-1 combines with J gene TRBJ2-1; D is undetermined. The germline V and J ends were trimmed by 3 bases and 4 bases, with 7 bases remaining between them. Germline V gives CDR1 DFQATT, CDR2 SNEGSKA (reference sequence). This CDR3 region has 12 residues. The CDR3 is CSASGRYNEQFF. The CDR3 DNA reads TGCAGTGCTAGTGGCCGATACAATGAGCAGTTCTTC.

This clonotype was counted ten times or more. Written as DNA, the CDR3 is TGTGCCAGCAGTTACGTGCTAGCGGACGGGCAGTTCTTC. Its protein product is CASSYVLADGQFF. The rearrangement joins TRBV6-2 or TRBV6-3 to TRBJ2-1; TRBD2 agrees at 7 bases. V lost 2 bases, J lost 12 bases, and 7 bases stayed unmatched. In germline, CDR1 is MNHEY, CDR2 SVGEGT. The CDR3 has 13 residues.

V and J are TRBV18 and TRBJ2-7; no firm D call. Germline V CDR1 and CDR2: KGHSH, LQKENI. This CDR3 is built from 14 residues. V was cut by 6 bases and J by 7 bases, with 19 bases left in between. In nucleotides, the CDR3 is TGTGCCAGCTCTCATGCGGTTGGCGACGGGGAGCAGTACTTC. Translating gives CASSHAVGDGEQYF.

The chain couples TRBV24-1 to TRBJ1-5; D call uncertain. The CDR3 is 14 residues long. CDR1 is KGHDR, CDR2 SFDVKD, per germline. Trimming left V 2 bases short and J 9 bases short, with 13 bases between. The CDR3 coding sequence is TGTGCCACCAGTGATTCCTACCTTTCGGGGCCCCAGCATTTT. Its translation is CATSDSYLSGPQHF.